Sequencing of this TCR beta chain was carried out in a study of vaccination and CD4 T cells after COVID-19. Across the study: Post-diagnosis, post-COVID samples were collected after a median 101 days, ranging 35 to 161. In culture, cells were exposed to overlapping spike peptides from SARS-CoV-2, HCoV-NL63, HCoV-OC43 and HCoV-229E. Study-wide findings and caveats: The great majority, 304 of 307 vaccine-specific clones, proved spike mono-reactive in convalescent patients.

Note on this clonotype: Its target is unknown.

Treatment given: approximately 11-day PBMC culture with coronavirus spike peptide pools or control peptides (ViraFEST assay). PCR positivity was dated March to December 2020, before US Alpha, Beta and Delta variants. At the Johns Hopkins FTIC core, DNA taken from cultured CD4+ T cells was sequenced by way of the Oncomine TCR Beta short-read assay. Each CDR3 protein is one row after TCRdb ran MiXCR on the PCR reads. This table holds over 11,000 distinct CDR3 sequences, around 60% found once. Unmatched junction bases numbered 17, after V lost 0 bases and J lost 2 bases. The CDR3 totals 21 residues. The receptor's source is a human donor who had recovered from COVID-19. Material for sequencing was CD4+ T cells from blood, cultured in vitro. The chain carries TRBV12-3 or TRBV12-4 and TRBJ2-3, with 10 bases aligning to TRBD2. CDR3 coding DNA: TGTGCCAGCAGTTTAGCCCGGACAATAGCGGGAGGCCATGGAGCCACAGATACGCAGTATTTT. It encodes CASSLARTIAGGHGATDTQYF.